These T cell receptor beta chains were read from a single sample in a study of yellow fever vaccine responses in identical twins. TCRdb reprocessed the RT-PCR reads with MiXCR, giving one entry per CDR3 protein. This sample carries approximately 2,500 distinct CDR3 sequences, about four fifths of them seen once, and the ten largest clones take 5% to 6%. This specimen consisted of T cells from blood (PBMCs), unsorted or a sorted subset (not recorded which), obtained before or after yellow fever vaccination (not recorded which). The source is a woman aged 18-29 years who received the yellow fever vaccine. CDR3s include the opening cysteine and the closing phenylalanine or tryptophan. Each record gives: V gene, clone size, D gene, J gene, CDR3 DNA, CDR3 protein. The D gene is left open where the match is weak. Size is stated for part of the rows, as once, few or many counts, or as a class when the clone is expanded.

TRBV12-3/TRBV12-4	-	-	TRBJ1-2	TGTGCCAGCAGTTTATCTAACTATGGCTACACCTTC	CASSLSNYGYTF
TRBV20-1	-	-	TRBJ1-3	TGCAGTGCTAGAGAGCCGACAGTCTCTGGAAACACCATATATTTT	CSAREPTVSGNTIYF
TRBV27	-	-	TRBJ1-6	TGTGCCAGCAGTCTACTGGGGGGGCCCCTCCACTTT	CASSLLGGPLHF
TRBV20-1	-	-	TRBJ2-7	TGCAGTGCTCGAGGGGTAGAGCAGTACTTC	CSARGVEQYF
TRBV11-2	-	-	TRBJ2-1	TGTGCCAGCAGTCAGGGCAACAATGAGCAGTTCTTC	CASSQGNNEQFF
TRBV10-3	-	-	TRBJ2-7	TGTGCCATCGGTCGGGTTATTGGGGGGCAAAGCTCCTACGAGCAGTACTTC	CAIGRVIGGQSSYEQYF
TRBV7-6	-	-	TRBJ2-2	TGTGCCAGCAGCTTACAAACAAGTCCCGGGGAGCTGTTTTTT	CASSLQTSPGELFF
TRBV6-1	-	-	TRBJ1-1	TGTGCCAGCAAAACAACCCCCACAGGGACGACGGAAGCTTTCTTT	CASKTTPTGTTEAFF
TRBV18	-	-	TRBJ2-1	TGTGCCAGCTCACCTATGGTCTCCTACAATGAGCAGTTCTTC	CASSPMVSYNEQFF
TRBV3-1	-	-	TRBJ1-2	TGTGCCAGCAGCCAGACCGGGACGGATGGCTACACCTTC	CASSQTGTDGYTF
TRBV12-5	-	-	TRBJ1-1	TGTGCTAGTGGTTTGGAGGGCAGAGGTGCTGAAGCTTTCTTT	CASGLEGRGAEAFF
TRBV11-3	-	TRBD1	TRBJ1-5	TGTGCCAGCAGCTTAGATTGGTGGACAGGGGAGAATCAGCCCCAGCATTTT	CASSLDWWTGENQPQHF
TRBV11-1	few	-	TRBJ1-2	TGTGCCAGCAGCTCAGAGGGACGAGCGTATGGCTACACCTTC	CASSSEGRAYGYTF
TRBV11-1	-	-	TRBJ1-4	TGTGCCAGCAGCTTAGCGGTAGTCGGGAATGAAAAACTGTTTTTT	CASSLAVVGNEKLFF
TRBV18	-	-	TRBJ1-5	TGTGCCAGCTCACCACAGGGGGGAAATCAGCCCCAGCATTTT	CASSPQGGNQPQHF
TRBV20-1	-	TRBD2	TRBJ2-3	TGCAGTGCTAGAGGTAGCGGGAGTGGTGCAGATACGCAGTATTTT	CSARGSGSGADTQYF
TRBV6-4	few	-	TRBJ1-2	TGTGCCAGCAGTGGCTTCGGGTCCTATGGCTACACCTTC	CASSGFGSYGYTF
TRBV29-1	-	-	TRBJ1-1	TGCAGCGTTTCACAGTCTGAAGCTTTCTTT	CSVSQSEAFF
TRBV5-4	-	-	TRBJ2-3	TGTGCCAGCAGCTCAATCGACAGCCCCCTTGATACGCAGTATTTT	CASSSIDSPLDTQYF
TRBV18	-	-	TRBJ2-1	TGTGCCAGCTCACCACGGGCCGAAACTTACAATGAGCAGTTCTTC	CASSPRAETYNEQFF
TRBV6-1	once	-	TRBJ2-7	TGTGCCAGCAGTGGCGGGACGACCTACGAGCAGTACTTC	CASSGGTTYEQYF
TRBV18	-	-	TRBJ2-2	TGTGCCAGCTCACCGGGTAGATCGAACACCGGGGAGCTGTTTTTT	CASSPGRSNTGELFF
TRBV2	few	-	TRBJ1-2	TGTGCCAGCAGTGAAGCCGGGCGGGGCTATGGCTACACCTTC	CASSEAGRGYGYTF
TRBV15	-	-	TRBJ2-1	TGTGCCACCAGCAGAGATAGAGGGGTGAGCAATGAGCAGTTCTTC	CATSRDRGVSNEQFF
TRBV11-1	-	-	TRBJ2-7	TGTGCCAGCAGCCCTGCTAGGGAGCAGTACTTC	CASSPAREQYF
TRBV2	-	TRBD2	TRBJ2-1	TGTGCCAGCAGTGAAGGTAAAGAGCGGGAGGGCAACAATGAGCAGTTCTTC	CASSEGKEREGNNEQFF
TRBV7-2	-	-	TRBJ2-2	TGTGCCAGCAGCTTAGTGCCGACAGTTGCCGGGGAGCTGTTTTTT	CASSLVPTVAGELFF
TRBV11-1	-	-	TRBJ2-1	TGTGCCAGCAGCTTTGGGGCAAATGAGCAGTTCTTC	CASSFGANEQFF
TRBV7-1	-	-	TRBJ1-4	TGTGCCAGCAGCTCATCCGGGAGGGGAATTGAAAAACTGTTTTTT	CASSSSGRGIEKLFF
TRBV2	-	-	TRBJ2-5	TGTGCCAGCAGCGCTATCCCCAGGCAAGAGACCCAGTACTTC	CASSAIPRQETQYF
TRBV4-1	-	TRBD1	TRBJ2-2	TGCGCCAGCAGCTCAGACAGGGCGAACACCGGGGAGCTGTTTTTT	CASSSDRANTGELFF
TRBV19	-	-	TRBJ2-1	TGTGCCAGTACTCCCGGGACTCCATATTCCTACAATGAGCAGTTCTTC	CASTPGTPYSYNEQFF
TRBV29-1	-	-	TRBJ2-7	TGCAGCGTTGAAATTGGGGTCTCCTACGAGCAGTACTTC	CSVEIGVSYEQYF
TRBV7-9	-	TRBD1	TRBJ2-1	TGTGCCAGCAGCCGGACAGGGAACTACAATGAGCAGTTCTTC	CASSRTGNYNEQFF
TRBV10-3	-	-	TRBJ1-2	TGTGCCATCAGTGAGCCAGATACCGATGGCTACACCTTC	CAISEPDTDGYTF
TRBV29-1	-	-	TRBJ1-2	TGCAGCGTTTTACCGGATAACTATGGCTACACCTTC	CSVLPDNYGYTF
TRBV14	-	-	TRBJ1-6	TGTGCCAGCAGCCAGATGCCGGGTTCACCCCTCCACTTT	CASSQMPGSPLHF
TRBV29-1	-	TRBD2	TRBJ2-1	TGCAGCCACATGGGACTAGCTATTGGTGAGCAGTTCTTC	CSHMGLAIGEQFF
TRBV11-3	few	TRBD2	TRBJ2-1	TGTGCCAGCAGCTTAGGACTAGCGGGAGGATCCTACAATGAGCAGTTCTTC	CASSLGLAGGSYNEQFF
TRBV4-1	-	-	TRBJ2-7	TGCGCCAGCAGCCAAACAGGGGGGGCGGTCGGCGAGCAGTACTTC	CASSQTGGAVGEQYF
TRBV20-1	-	TRBD2	TRBJ2-7	TGCAGTGCTGCCCCACTAGCGGGAGTCTACGAGCAGTACTTC	CSAAPLAGVYEQYF
TRBV10-3	-	-	TRBJ2-2	TGTGCCATCAGTGATCAGGGTGGAGCCGGGGAGCTGTTTTTT	CAISDQGGAGELFF
TRBV10-1	-	-	TRBJ2-3	TGCGCCAGCAGGGCGGGTTCCTCGGATACGCAGTATTTT	CASRAGSSDTQYF
TRBV28	-	TRBD1	TRBJ2-3	TGTGCCAGCAGTTTATTGGGGACAGGGGTAACGGATACGCAGTATTTT	CASSLLGTGVTDTQYF
TRBV2	few	-	TRBJ2-1	TGTGCCAGCAAGGTGACAGCGCCCTACAATGAGCAGTTCTTC	CASKVTAPYNEQFF
TRBV15	-	TRBD1	TRBJ1-1	TGTGCCACCAGCAGAGATCAGGGGGCGAACACTGAAGCTTTCTTT	CATSRDQGANTEAFF
TRBV2	-	-	TRBJ2-5	TGTGCCAGCAGTGAGCCGGAGACCCAGTACTTC	CASSEPETQYF
TRBV4-1	-	TRBD1	TRBJ1-5	TGCGCCAGCAGCCAAGGTTCGGGACAGGGAGGTAATCAGCCCCAGCATTTT	CASSQGSGQGGNQPQHF
TRBV7-6	-	-	TRBJ2-5	TGTGCCAGCAGCAACACAGGGCGCGAGACCCAGTACTTC	CASSNTGRETQYF
TRBV24-1	once	-	TRBJ2-1	TGTGCCACCAGTGGCACAGGGTGGAGCAATGAGCAGTTCTTC	CATSGTGWSNEQFF
TRBV7-6	-	-	TRBJ1-4	TGTGCCAGCAGCCTACTGGGGGAAAAACTGTTTTTT	CASSLLGEKLFF
TRBV29-1	-	-	TRBJ1-2	TGCAGCGCCGATTCTAACTATGGCTACACCTTC	CSADSNYGYTF
TRBV7-1	-	-	TRBJ2-5	TGTGCCAGCAGCCCCGACTACTCCCAAGAGACCCAGTACTTC	CASSPDYSQETQYF
TRBV2	few	-	TRBJ2-7	TGTGCCAGCAGGGTGGGCTACGAGCAGTACTTC	CASRVGYEQYF
TRBV11-3	-	-	TRBJ2-7	TGTGCCAGCAGCTGGGGGTACGAGCAGTACTTC	CASSWGYEQYF
TRBV24-1	-	-	TRBJ1-2	TGTGCCACCAGTGATGCACCTGGGGACTACACCTTC	CATSDAPGDYTF
TRBV5-1	once	TRBD1	TRBJ1-1	TGCGCCAGCAGCTCGGACAGGGGAGTTTCTGAAGCTTTCTTT	CASSSDRGVSEAFF
TRBV10-1	-	-	TRBJ2-3	TGCGCCAGCAGTGAGACGGCAGGGGTTAGCACAGATACGCAGTATTTT	CASSETAGVSTDTQYF
TRBV7-2	-	-	TRBJ2-7	TGTGCCAGCAGCTTAATCGAGGAACCGGGAGTATACGAGCAGTACTTC	CASSLIEEPGVYEQYF